This T cell receptor (beta chain) originates from a study of cytomegalovirus exposure and HLA in healthy donors. Produced via immunoSEQ multiplex PCR; TCRdb's table is partial and in-frame only. The table lists 55,000 to 75,000 clones, almost 97% of them singletons, with approximately 1.2% in the top ten. The germline gives CDR1 LNHDA, CDR2 SQIVND (reference sequence). This CDR3 is 16 amino acids long. Trimming at V came to 7 bases and at J to 6 bases, leaving 14 bases not matched to a gene. The V gene is TRBV19, the J gene TRBJ2-4, with 8 positions matching TRBD2. Sequencing input: PBMCs. The clonotype originates from a woman between 18 and 29 years old in good health and CMV-seronegative. CDR3 DNA sequence: TGTGCCAGTACCACACTCGGCGGGGGACTAGGAAACATTCAGTACTTC. Protein sequence: CASTTLGGGLGNIQYF.